The next 27 T cell receptor beta chains were all read from a single sample in a study of metastatic and nonmetastatic thyroid tumors. Among the patients, none had received any treatment before thyroid surgery. TCRdb used MiXCR to call clones anew from the PCR reads. This repertoire shows tens of thousands of clones, roughly a sixth found once; its top ten account for around 9.9%. The specimen was tumor tissue. These TCRs come from a female donor with papillary thyroid cancer or a benign thyroid nodule (not recorded which). Some clones in this sample may be carry-over from other donors' samples.

This clone has ten or more counts. This chain uses TRBV5-1 with TRBJ2-2; D is perhaps TRBD1 or TRBD2 (5 bases each). Deletions cut 3 bases from V and 6 bases from J, with 18 bases between. The CDR3 loop spans 16 amino acids. The V gene's germline CDR1 is SGHRS and CDR2 YFSETQ. As DNA, the CDR3 is TGCGCCAGCAGCTCGATTGCAGGGAGTGAGGCCGGGGAGCTGTTTTTT. Its protein is CASSSIAGSEAGELFF.

The V and J genes are TRBV2 and TRBJ2-7; D gene uncertain. Trimming stripped 8 bases from V and 0 bases from J, with 14 bases between. CDR3 length: 14 residues. CDR1 and CDR2 (germline): SNHLY, FYNNEI. CDR3: CASWVPGSSYEQYF. The DNA of the CDR3 is TGTGCCAGCTGGGTTCCAGGATCCTCCTACGAGCAGTACTTC.

This clone was recorded a few times. Being one base from a much bigger clone, this may be a read error. This rearrangement joins TRBV2 to TRBJ2-5, with a tentative D call TRBD1 (6 bases). There are 15 residues in the CDR3. Germline CDR1 and CDR2: SNHLY and FYNNEI. CDR3 nucleotide sequence: TGTGCCAGCGGACTGTTCGGACAGAACCAAGAGGCCCAGTACTTC. Amino acids: CASGLFGQNQEAQYF.

In this sample, this clone turned up many times. V and J are TRBV20-1 and TRBJ2-7; TRBD1 agrees at 9 bases. V was clipped by 4 bases and J by 7 bases; unmatched bases: 11. The CDR3 extends over 14 amino acids. Germline V lookup: CDR1 DFQATT, CDR2 SNEGSKA (reference sequence). The CDR3 coding sequence is TGCAGTGCTAAGACGGGACAGGGTCGATTGGAGCAGTACTTC. Protein: CSAKTGQGRLEQYF.

Concerning this clone itself: Given a much more abundant clone one base away, this may be a read error. It is likely a read error, because the conserved phenylalanine at the end of the CDR3 is missing. This chain links TRBV13 with TRBJ2-1, with 7 bases matching TRBD1. This CDR3 is built from 18 residues. The V gene end was trimmed by 3 bases and the J gene end by 1 base; junction bases not matched to a gene: 12. CDR1 PRHDT and CDR2 FYEKMQ come from the germline V gene (reference sequence). CDR3 protein: CASSFPSSPGGSYNEQFL. DNA for the CDR3: TGTGCCAGCAGCTTCCCCTCCTCTCCAGGGGGATCCTACAATGAGCAGTTCCTC.

This clone was seen a few times. The chain has TRBV6-1 and TRBJ2-3; no firm D call. The CDR3 spans 13 residues. Trimming removed 5 bases from V and 1 base from J, with 7 bases in between. Germline V gives CDR1 MNHNS, CDR2 SASEGT. The CDR3 reads CASSSSRTDTQYF. The CDR3 bases are TGTGCCAGCAGTTCCAGTCGCACAGATACGCAGTATTTT.

This clone was seen only a few times. Just one base apart from a much larger clone, this may be a read error. The gene calls are TRBV6-1 and TRBJ2-5; D is possibly TRBD2 (5 bases). There are 11 residues in the CDR3. CDR1 is MNHNS, CDR2 SASEGT, per germline. DNA of the CDR3: TGTGCCAGCAGGGATTGGGAGACCAAGTACTTC. This encodes CASRDWETKYF.

This clone was observed a handful of times. The chain couples TRBV6-2 or TRBV6-3 to TRBJ2-7; the match to TRBD2 covers 7 bases. Losses at the gene ends were 0 bases for V and 2 bases for J; bases not matched to a gene: 22. The CDR3 totals 21 residues. Germline values: CDR1 MNHEY, CDR2 SVGEGT. CDR3 sequence: CASSYSKWGEAGGRGTYEQYF. The CDR3 nucleotides are TGTGCCAGCAGTTACTCGAAATGGGGGGAGGCTGGCGGGAGAGGGACCTACGAGCAGTACTTC.

This clone showed up many times. A read error may produce the germline difference seen at one junction end. The V gene is TRBV7-8, the J gene TRBJ2-1, with D uncertain. Germline lookup yields CDR1 SGHVS and CDR2 FQNEAQ. The CDR3 runs to 8 residues. The CDR3 DNA is TGTGCCAGCAGCTTAAACGATTTC. Protein sequence: CASSLNDF.

This clone has a count of ten or more. This chain joins TRBV7-9 and TRBJ2-7; 11 bases are a match to TRBD2. Unmatched junction bases numbered 4, after V lost 5 bases and J lost 4 bases. The CDR3 loop spans 14 amino acids. Germline-derived CDR1 and CDR2 are SEHNR and FQNEAQ (reference sequence). The chain's CDR3 is CASSPTSGSYEQYF. The CDR3 bases are TGTGCCAGCAGCCCTACTAGCGGGAGTTACGAGCAGTACTTC.

This clone was recorded at least ten times. As DNA, the CDR3 is TGTGCCAGCAGCCTAGGCTTTTACGAGCAGTACTTC. Translating it yields CASSLGFYEQYF. The chain combines TRBV12-3 or TRBV12-4 with TRBJ2-7; D is undetermined. The germline V and J ends were trimmed by 6 bases and 4 bases, with 10 bases remaining between them. The CDR3 runs 12 residues.

The table lists this clone with many counts. The chain has TRBV12-3 or TRBV12-4 and TRBJ2-7; the D is unclear. Trimming cost V 6 bases and J 3 bases, with 18 bases left between them. The CDR3 sequence is 15 residues long. CDR3 amino acids: CASSSSRSRDYEQYF. DNA of the CDR3: TGTGCCAGCAGCTCTAGTAGGAGTAGAGACTACGAGCAGTACTTC.

Many counts were recorded for this clone. The chain employs TRBV6-1 and TRBJ1-1; D call uncertain. This CDR3 is 13 amino acids long. Per germline, CDR1 MNHNS and CDR2 SASEGT. Trimming stripped 6 bases from V and 5 bases from J, with 13 bases between. In nucleotides, the CDR3 is TGTGCCAGCAGGCGTGACTTCGGAACTGAAGCTTTCTTT. Amino acids: CASRRDFGTEAFF.

By share, this clone ranks as medium-sized. The gene calls are TRBV6-1 and TRBJ1-1; possible D gene TRBD1, 6 bases. CDR3 size: 13 residues. Germline assignment: CDR1 MNHNS and CDR2 SASEGT. V lost 6 bases and J lost 1, with 9 bases in between. CDR3 in amino acids: CASRKTGNTEAFF. The CDR3 DNA reads as TGTGCCAGCAGGAAGACAGGGAACACTGAAGCTTTCTTT.

The V call is TRBV4-3, the J call TRBJ2-3; 7 bases agree with TRBD1. The V gene end was trimmed by 0 bases and the J gene end by 4 bases; junction bases not matched to a gene: 4. The CDR3 is made up of 15 amino acids. In germline, CDR1 is LGHNA, CDR2 YSLEER. CDR3 DNA: TGCGCCAGCAGCCAAGATGACAGGGTGGCAGATACGCAGTATTTT. It codes for CASSQDDRVADTQYF.

On this clone itself: At one boundary the junction diverges from the germline segment, which might be a read error. The chain is built from TRBV19 and TRBJ2-5, with D perhaps assigned TRBD1 or TRBD2 (5 bases each). CDR1 LNHDA and CDR2 SQIVND come from the germline V gene (reference sequence). The CDR3 totals 14 residues. Here the CDR3 DNA reads TGTGCCAGTAGTATATCGTTCAGGGCAGGGACCAAGTCCTTC. As protein: CASSISFRAGTKSF.

This clone showed up just a few times. This could be a read error, since a much larger clone is one nucleotide away. The chain has TRBV2 and TRBJ2-2; D is unresolved. The CDR3 sequence is 11 residues long. Trimming left V 8 bases short and J 7 bases short, with 8 bases between. Germline CDR1 reads SNHLY; CDR2 reads FYNNEI. The CDR3 bases are TGTGCCAGCTGCGGAGACGGGGAGCTGTTTTTT. As protein: CASCGDGELFF.

This clone was found many times. The rearrangement joins TRBV14 to TRBJ2-7; 12 bases agree with TRBD2. This CDR3 spans 15 amino acids. The junction had 0 bases not matched to a gene; V was cut back by 1 base and J by 2 bases. Germline loops: CDR1 SGHDN, CDR2 FVKESK. The CDR3 reads CASSQGLAGAYEQYF. The CDR3 DNA is TGTGCCAGCAGCCAAGGACTAGCGGGAGCCTACGAGCAGTACTTC.

This clone was recorded at least ten times. The genes are TRBV9 and TRBJ1-1; no firm D call. V lost 0 bases and J 0 bases, leaving 3 bases between the germline ends. This CDR3 comprises 13 residues. Germline CDR1 reads SGDLS; CDR2 reads YYNGEE. CDR3 sequence reads: CASSVVVNTEAFF. CDR3 nucleotide sequence: TGTGCCAGCAGCGTAGTCGTGAACACTGAAGCTTTCTTT.

A note on this clone: This may arise from a read error, as a much more abundant clone is one base away. The chain is built from TRBV12-3 or TRBV12-4 and TRBJ1-4; D unresolved. V lost 6 bases, J lost 4 bases, and 15 bases lay in between. The CDR3 consists of 15 residues. CDR3: CASSFTMGNNEKLFF. CDR3 DNA sequence: TGTGCCAGCAGCTTCACAATGGGCAATAATGAAAAACTGTTTTTT.

This clone was counted ten times or more. The chain links TRBV7-9 to TRBJ1-2; D not resolved. Looked up from germline, CDR1 is SEHNR and CDR2 is FQNEAQ (reference sequence). The ends were cut back, 4 bases at V and 3 bases at J, with 9 bases in the middle. This CDR3 comprises 13 residues. The CDR3 coding sequence is TGTGCCAGCAGCTCTTCCCCTCACTATGGCTACACCTTC. Its protein product is CASSSSPHYGYTF.

Notes on this clone: One end of the junction does not line up with germline, which may come from a read error. The chain links TRBV20-1 to TRBJ1-6; 7 positions agree with TRBD1. Germline values: CDR1 DFQATT, CDR2 SNEGSKA (reference sequence). This CDR3 is built from 15 residues. DNA for the CDR3: TGCAGTGCTAGACCCTACGGGACAGACGTATCACACCTCCACTTT. It codes for CSARPYGTDVSHLHF.

The gene calls are TRBV11-1 and TRBJ2-2; D uncertain. Germline V gives CDR1 SGHAT, CDR2 FQDESV (reference sequence). Trimming removed 1 base at V and 0 bases at J, with 9 bases between. This CDR3 contains 16 residues. CDR3 sequence: CASSLGPRTNTGELFF. The CDR3 bases are TGTGCCAGCAGCTTAGGCCCACGTACGAACACCGGGGAGCTGTTTTTT.

The table lists this clone with many counts. The chain uses TRBV7-2 and TRBJ1-1; 10 nucleotides agree with TRBD1. Germline V gives CDR1 SGHTA, CDR2 FQGNSA. The V gene end was trimmed by 5 bases and the J gene end by 4 bases; junction bases not matched to a gene: 4. The CDR3 is made up of 14 amino acids. DNA of the CDR3: TGTGCCAGCAGCCGCTGGGACAGGGGCACTGAAGCTTTCTTT. It yields the protein CASSRWDRGTEAFF.

Turning to this clone: The same CDR3 also results from other DNA sequences found in this sample. This sequence joins TRBV15 and TRBJ2-2; 7 positions agree with TRBD2. The ends lost 1 base at V and 8 bases at J; junction bases unmatched: 19. This CDR3 has 19 residues. Per germline, CDR1 LNHNV and CDR2 YYDKDF (reference sequence). CDR3 coding DNA: TGTGCCACCAGCAGAGTTGGCGGGAGTGGGGGGGGAAGGACTGGGGAGCTGTTTTTT. This encodes CATSRVGGSGGGRTGELFF. The variable domain in full, with the rest retrieved from reference TRBV15 and TRBJ2-2, is DAMVIQNPRYQVTQFGKPVTLSCSQTLNHNVMYWYQQKSSQAPKLLFHYYDKDFNNEADTPDNFQSRRPNTSFCFLDIRSPGLGDTAMYLCATSRVGGSGGGRTGELFFGEGSRLTVL.

The chain employs TRBV25-1 and TRBJ1-1, with D possibly TRBD1 on 5 matching bases. V was cut by 5 bases and J by 0 bases, with 31 bases left in between. The CDR3 has 21 amino acids. Germline V gives CDR1 MGHDK, CDR2 SYGVNS. The CDR3 region is CASSPLWGDLGHGRLNTEAFF. CDR3 bases: TGTGCCAGCAGTCCCCTGTGGGGGGACCTAGGTCACGGGAGACTGAACACTGAAGCTTTCTTT.

This clone was observed at least ten times. The chain is built from TRBV18 and TRBJ1-2; 7 nucleotides agree with TRBD1. The J segment lost 0 bases and the V segment lost 1 base, leaving 2 bases of the junction unmatched. This CDR3 is built from 15 residues. CDR1 and CDR2 from the germline V gene are KGHSH and LQKENI. The CDR3 region has the DNA TGTGCCAGCTCACCACGGGACAGCCCTAACTATGGCTACACCTTC. It translates to CASSPRDSPNYGYTF.